These T cell receptor beta chains were read from a single sample in a study of response to subunit inactivated influenza vaccine. Using its own MiXCR run on the RT-PCR reads, TCRdb lists one record per CDR3 protein. The top ten hold around 10% of the sample, which has about 300,000 distinct CDR3 sequences, 20% to 25% seen once. Sequencing used PBMCs from blood, obtained 21 months after vaccination. The receptors were gathered from a man aged 50 to 69 who received an inactivated influenza vaccine. Each CDR3 is given without its conserved first and last residue.

>TRBV27|TRBJ2-1
ASSLTGGYNEQF
>TRBV6-1|TRBJ2-2
ASTLQGLAGGPVTGELF
>TRBV29-1|TRBJ1-1
SARTGVNTEAF
>TRBV9|TRBJ1-5
ASSVGQGGQPQH
>TRBV28|TRBJ1-1
ASSSGGWAGSF
>TRBV5-1|TRBJ1-6
ASSLAGEVINSPLH
>TRBV20-1|TRBJ1-1
SASWGTEAF
>TRBV6-5|TRBJ2-2
ASSYRVQTGELF
>TRBV6-1|TRBJ2-1
ASSKYRGGGYNEQF
>TRBV5-1|TRBJ1-2
ASRVDDSAGYT
>TRBV7-8|TRBJ1-2
ASSLGLGLSDGYT
>TRBV10-3|TRBJ1-1
AIGSDRSTTDTEAF
>TRBV2|TRBJ2-1
ATRGGPYNEQF
>TRBV20-1|TRBJ2-5
SARGGPWETQY
>TRBV7-9|TRBJ2-5
ASSMRRNQETQY
>TRBV12-3/TRBV12-4|TRBJ2-3
ASRGLAGPTSTDTQY
>TRBV5-1|TRBJ1-2
ASSLANTYGYT
>TRBV28|TRBJ2-1
ASSFWTGPYNEQF
>TRBV28|TRBJ2-5
ASTWTSGYQETQY
>TRBV6-2/TRBV6-3|TRBJ1-1
ASRFTSGRVNTEAF
>TRBV20-1|TRBJ1-1
SARDFGQVGNTEAF
>TRBV29-1|TRBJ1-1
SGNRGLPRGPNTEAF
>TRBV12-3/TRBV12-4|TRBJ1-2
ASSSTPTNYGYT
>TRBV4-2|TRBJ2-5
ASSQDGTEGETQY
>TRBV4-3|TRBJ2-1
ASSQAPGLYNEQF
>TRBV9|TRBJ2-5
ASSVAGGPIETQY
>TRBV27|TRBJ2-1
ASSPGTSGGYNEQF
>TRBV5-8|TRBJ1-1
ASSLVGIIETEAF
>TRBV5-1|TRBJ2-3
ASRGITDTQY
>TRBV29-1|TRBJ2-2
SAQQGARTGELF
>TRBV2|TRBJ1-6
ASSEGRSNSPLH
>TRBV6-2/TRBV6-3|TRBJ2-7
ASMGTPYEQY
>TRBV10-3|TRBJ1-4
AISESAGPNEKLF
>TRBV5-1|TRBJ2-3
ASSEAGVPTDTQY
>TRBV3-1|TRBJ1-1
ASRRTGTNTEAF
>TRBV29-1|TRBJ1-4
SASVGSTNEKLF
>TRBV4-1|TRBJ1-6
ASSPRATGNSPLH
>TRBV7-9|TRBJ2-7
ASSFGTPINEQY
>TRBV7-2|TRBJ1-4
ASSTTGPGRNEKLF
>TRBV6-1|TRBJ1-2
ASSGPPNYGYT